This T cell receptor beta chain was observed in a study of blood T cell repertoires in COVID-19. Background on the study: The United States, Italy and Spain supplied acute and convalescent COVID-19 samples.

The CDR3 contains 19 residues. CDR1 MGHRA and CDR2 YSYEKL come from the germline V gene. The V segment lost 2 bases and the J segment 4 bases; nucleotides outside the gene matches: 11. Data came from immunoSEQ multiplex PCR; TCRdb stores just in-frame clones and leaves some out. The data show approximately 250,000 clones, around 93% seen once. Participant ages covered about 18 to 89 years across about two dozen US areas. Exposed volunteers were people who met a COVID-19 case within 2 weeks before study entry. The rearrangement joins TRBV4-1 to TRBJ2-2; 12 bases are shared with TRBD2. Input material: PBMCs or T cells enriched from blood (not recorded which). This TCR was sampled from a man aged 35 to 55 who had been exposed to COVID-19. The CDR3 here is CASSQRTSGISGITGELFF. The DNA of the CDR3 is TGCGCCAGCAGCCAAAGGACTAGCGGGATCTCAGGGATCACCGGGGAGCTGTTTTTT.